This T cell receptor (beta chain) was found in a study of identical twins. Study-wide results and limits: Abundant beta clonotypes from cord blood had fewer insertions, unlike memory repertoires, which showed none.

Addition of a universal primer site occurred through template switching, and cDNA carried unique molecular identifiers. TCRdb re-called the 5' RACE reads with MiXCR, one entry per CDR3 protein. The top ten hold 0.95% to 1% of the sample, which has under 500,000 distinct CDR3 sequences, roughly an eighth seen once. For this clonotype: The antigen remains unidentified.

Germline assignment: CDR1 SGHNT and CDR2 YYREEE (reference sequence). This CDR3 contains 15 residues. V lost 4 bases to trimming and J lost 8 bases; unmatched junction nucleotides: 9. The data also belong to a second study, concerning yellow fever vaccine responses in identical twins. From that study: After vaccination, twins' T cell response reportedly seemed partly convergent, partly personalized.

Sequencing was performed on CD4+ T cells sorted from blood. The source of this sequence is a young woman in good health. This rearrangement joins TRBV5-4 to TRBJ2-7, with 13 bases fitting TRBD2. This CDR3 reads CASSTTSGRALKQYF. The CDR3 coding sequence is TGTGCCAGCAGCACAACTAGCGGGAGGGCCTTGAAGCAGTACTTC.